This T cell receptor beta chain was recovered during a study of vaccination effects on CD4 cells after COVID-19. Study-wide context: A couple of convalescent patients gave samples 16 days and one week before vaccination.

There are 14 residues in the CDR3. Germline assignment: CDR1 SGHTA and CDR2 FQGNSA. ViraFEST expansion of antigen-specific CD4+ T cells with viral peptide pools preceded sequencing. Subsequent to a culture period of more than 8 days, CD4+ T cells were isolated. This person caught SARS-CoV-2 sometime from March to December 2020, and PCR testing confirmed the infection. Supplemented with roughly 10 IU/ml IL-2 and 10 ug/ml peptides, 2 million to 2.5 million PBMC per well were kept in culture. IL-2 medium took the place of half the medium on both days 3 and 7. Of note for this clone: Its antigen is undetermined. Sequence at one end of the junction differs from germline and may be a read error.

Clones were read by immunoSEQ multiplex PCR, and TCRdb kept only the in-frame ones, dropping some. The top ten hold approximately 16% of the sample, which has under 20,000 clones, approximately 74% seen once. Source: CD4+ T cells from PBMCs cultured with SARS-CoV-2 spike peptides, taken before COVID-19 vaccination. The receptor comes from a human donor who had a prior SARS-CoV-2 infection. The genes are TRBV7-2 and TRBJ2-3; 8 nucleotides match TRBD2. CDR3 residues: CASSRSGSTDTQYF. CDR3 nucleotide sequence: TGTGCCAGCAGCCGGAGCGGGAGCACGGATACGCAGTATTTT. The variable domain in full, with the rest retrieved from reference TRBV7-2 and TRBJ2-3, is GAGVSQSPSNKVTEKGKDVELRCDPISGHTALYWYRQSLGQGLEFLIYFQGNSAPDKSGLPSDRFSAERTGGSVSTLTIQRTQQEDSAVYLCASSRSGSTDTQYFGPGTRLTVL.